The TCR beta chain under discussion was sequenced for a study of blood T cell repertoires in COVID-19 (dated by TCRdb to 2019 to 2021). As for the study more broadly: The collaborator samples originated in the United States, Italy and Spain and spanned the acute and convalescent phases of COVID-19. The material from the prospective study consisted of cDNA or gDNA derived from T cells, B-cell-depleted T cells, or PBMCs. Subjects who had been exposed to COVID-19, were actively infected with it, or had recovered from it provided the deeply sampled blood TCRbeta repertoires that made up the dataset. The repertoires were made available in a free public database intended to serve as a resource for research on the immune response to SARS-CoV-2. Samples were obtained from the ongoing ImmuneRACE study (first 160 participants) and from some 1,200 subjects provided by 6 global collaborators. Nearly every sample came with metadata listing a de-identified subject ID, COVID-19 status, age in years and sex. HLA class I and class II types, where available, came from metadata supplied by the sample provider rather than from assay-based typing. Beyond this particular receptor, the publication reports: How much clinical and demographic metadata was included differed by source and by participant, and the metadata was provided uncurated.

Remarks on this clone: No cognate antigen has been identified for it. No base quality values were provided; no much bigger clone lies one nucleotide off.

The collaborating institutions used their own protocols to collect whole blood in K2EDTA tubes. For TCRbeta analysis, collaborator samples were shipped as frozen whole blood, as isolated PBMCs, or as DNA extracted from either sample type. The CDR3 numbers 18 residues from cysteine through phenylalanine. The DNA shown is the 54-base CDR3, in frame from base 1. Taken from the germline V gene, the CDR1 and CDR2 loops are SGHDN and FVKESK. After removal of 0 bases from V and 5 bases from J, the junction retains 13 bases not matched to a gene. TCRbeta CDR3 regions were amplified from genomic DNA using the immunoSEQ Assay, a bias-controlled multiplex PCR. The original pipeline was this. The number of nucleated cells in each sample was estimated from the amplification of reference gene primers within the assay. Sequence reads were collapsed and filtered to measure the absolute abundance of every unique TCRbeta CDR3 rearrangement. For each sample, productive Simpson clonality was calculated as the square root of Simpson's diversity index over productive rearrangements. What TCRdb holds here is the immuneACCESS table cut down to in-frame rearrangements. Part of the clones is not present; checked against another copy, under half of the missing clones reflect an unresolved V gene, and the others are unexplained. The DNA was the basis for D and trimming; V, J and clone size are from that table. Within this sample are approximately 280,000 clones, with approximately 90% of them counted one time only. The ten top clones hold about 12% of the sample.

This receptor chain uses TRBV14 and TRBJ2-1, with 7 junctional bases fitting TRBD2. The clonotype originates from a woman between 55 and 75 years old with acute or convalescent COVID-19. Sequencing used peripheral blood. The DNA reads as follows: TGTGCCAGCAGCCAAGAGGTAGGAGGGACTAACGGACACAATGAGCAGTTCTTC. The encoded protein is CASSQEVGGTNGHNEQFF. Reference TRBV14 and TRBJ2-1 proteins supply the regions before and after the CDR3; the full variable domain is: EAGVTQFPSHSVIEKGQTVTLRCDPISGHDNLYWYRRVMGKEIKFLLHFVKESKQDESGMPNNRFLAERTGGTYSTLKVQPAELEDSGVYFCASSQEVGGTNGHNEQFFGPGTRLTVL.